Each of the 13 T cell receptor beta chains below was sequenced from the same sample in a study of blood T cell repertoires in COVID-19. Measured with immunoSEQ multiplex PCR; TCRdb has only the in-frame clones, and not every one. The data hold about 76,000 clones, with 65% to 90% observed a single time. The specimen was peripheral blood. The receptors stem from a human donor in a cohort sampled during active COVID-19.

The chain combines TRBV4-3 with TRBJ2-7; D is unclear. V was trimmed by 4 bases and J by 3 bases, leaving 16 bases between them. This CDR3 comprises 15 residues. Germline CDR1 LGHNA, CDR2 YSLEER. The CDR3 sequence: CASSPSTGTIYEQYF. CDR3 in DNA: TGCGCCAGCAGCCCCTCAACGGGTACTATCTACGAGCAGTACTTC.

The chain carries TRBV4-1 and TRBJ1-3; the match to TRBD1 covers 9 bases. The CDR3 length is 18 residues. Germline V CDR1 and CDR2: MGHRA, YSYEKL. After removal of 4 bases from V and 0 bases from J, the junction contained 10 bases not matched to a gene. This CDR3 reads CASSLDRGGSNSGNTIYF. The CDR3, as DNA: TGCGCCAGCAGCCTGGACAGGGGAGGAAGTAACTCTGGAAACACCATATATTTT.

This chain links TRBV24-1 with TRBJ1-2, with no clear D. Germline CDR1 reads KGHDR; CDR2 reads SFDVKD. The CDR3 loop spans 13 amino acids. With 2 bases removed from V and 4 bases from J, the gap between germline ends came to 7 bases. The CDR3 coding sequence is TGTGCCACCAGTGATTCACGAGTCTATGGCTACACCTTC. This codes for CATSDSRVYGYTF.

The chain employs TRBV30 and TRBJ2-7; D is possibly TRBD1 (5 bases). The CDR3 loop spans 11 amino acids. In germline, CDR1 is GTSNPN, CDR2 SVGIG (reference sequence). V was clipped by 3 bases and J by 5 bases, with 8 bases between them. CDR3 in DNA: TGTGCCTGGAGGGGGCGAAACGAGCAGTACTTC. Its protein product is CAWRGRNEQYF.

V gene TRBV5-6 combines with J gene TRBJ1-1; D unclear. Per germline, CDR1 SGHDT and CDR2 YYEEEE. The CDR3 has 13 amino acids. Trimming took 3 bases from V and 5 from J, leaving 11 bases between them. The chain's CDR3 is CASSSVARTEAFF. CDR3 DNA: TGTGCCAGCAGCTCGGTGGCTAGAACTGAAGCTTTCTTT. Based on the CDR3 plus reference TRBV5-6 and TRBJ1-1, the full variable domain is DAGVTQSPTHLIKTRGQQVTLRCSPKSGHDTVSWYQQALGQGPQFIFQYYEEEERQRGNFPDRFSGHQFPNYSSELNVNALLLGDSALYLCASSSVARTEAFFGQGTRLTVV.

The chain carries TRBV27 and TRBJ1-5; TRBD1 matches at 11 bases. This CDR3 comprises 15 residues. Germline assignment: CDR1 MNHEY and CDR2 SMNVEV (reference sequence). The J segment lost 7 bases and the V segment lost 5 bases, leaving 7 bases of the junction unmatched. CDR3: CASSLGTGGKQPQHF. The CDR3 DNA reads TGTGCCAGCAGTCTCGGGACAGGGGGTAAGCAGCCCCAGCATTTT.

The chain is built from TRBV9 and TRBJ2-3; TRBD1 aligns across 9 bases. Losses at the gene ends were 3 bases for V and 5 bases for J; bases not matched to a gene: 16. CDR1 is SGDLS and CDR2 is YYNGEE in the germline V gene. The CDR3 totals 18 residues. CDR3 sequence (DNA): TGTGCCAGCAGCGGAGCGATATTTACAGGGGGCCGGGGAGATACGCAGTATTTT. It encodes CASSGAIFTGGRGDTQYF.

The rearrangement joins TRBV11-2 to TRBJ1-5; 7 positions match TRBD1. The germline V gene encodes CDR1 SGHAT and CDR2 FQNNGV. After removal of 2 bases from V and 1 base from J, the junction contained 5 bases not matched to a gene. The CDR3 contains 16 residues. In DNA form, the CDR3 reads TGTGCCAGCAGCTTATGGTCAGGGGGAAGCAATCAGCCCCAGCATTTT. This translates into CASSLWSGGSNQPQHF.

A few counts support this clone. The chain uses TRBV9 and TRBJ2-6; 8 nucleotides line up with TRBD2. J lost 2 bases, V lost 2 bases, and 3 bases had no gene match. This CDR3 contains 16 residues. Germline V lookup: CDR1 SGDLS, CDR2 YYNGEE. This chain's CDR3 is CASSVSGSTGANVLTF. The DNA of the CDR3 is TGTGCCAGCAGCGTCAGCGGGAGTACTGGGGCCAACGTCCTGACTTTC.

This clone came up once. This sequence joins TRBV6-6 and TRBJ2-2; D unclear. The CDR3 runs to 17 residues. CDR1 and CDR2 from the germline V gene are MNHNY and SVGAGI (reference sequence). Trimming took 5 bases from V and 4 from J, leaving 20 bases between them. The CDR3 DNA sequence: TGTGCCAGCAGTCCCCGCCGCCAGGAAGGTCTCACCGGGGAGCTGTTTTTT. Encoded protein: CASSPRRQEGLTGELFF.

The J gene is TRBJ2-2, the V gene TRBV7-8; D may be TRBD1 (6 bases). Between the trimmed V and J ends, which lost 1 base and 0 bases, there was a span of 6 bases. Germline lookup yields CDR1 SGHVS and CDR2 FQNEAQ. The CDR3 loop spans 15 amino acids. The CDR3 DNA reads as TGTGCCAGCAGCTTAGACAGGGCGAACACCGGGGAGCTGTTTTTT. Translating it yields CASSLDRANTGELFF.

This chain links TRBV5-5 with TRBJ1-5, with D possibly being TRBD1 (6 bases). This CDR3 comprises 14 residues. Germline-derived CDR1 and CDR2 are SGHKS and YYEKEE (reference sequence). V lost 4 bases and J 9 bases, leaving 17 bases between the germline ends. The chain's CDR3 is CASSPDSMVLPQHF. In DNA form, the CDR3 reads TGTGCCAGCAGCCCGGACAGTATGGTGTTGCCCCAGCATTTT.

V gene TRBV6-5 combines with J gene TRBJ2-5, with TRBD1 matching over 8 bases. Germline trimming cut 6 bases from V and 5 bases from J; bases unmatched to any gene: 11. Looked up from germline, CDR1 is MNHEY and CDR2 is SVGAGI. The CDR3 totals 15 residues. For the CDR3, the DNA is TGTGCCAGCAGGCCTACAGGGGGGAATAGGGAGACCCAGTACTTC. Amino acid sequence: CASRPTGGNRETQYF.